The text below deals with one T cell receptor beta chain. No antigen is known for it. These data originate in a study of shared clonotypes between healthy human individuals. In the naive CD8 group, cells lacked CD45RO and were positively selected for CCR7, so terminally differentiated effector memory CD45RA+ cells were left out. Study results and caveats: Clonotypes shared by all four sorted-subset donors had higher generation probabilities than non-shared clonotypes. Some naive CD4 clonotypes, approximately 4.5%, turned up in common across a few donors. Limitation of the genetic and exposure-history diversity represented came from the few donors.

Sorted-subset replicate PCRs used about 190 ng of genomic DNA. This amount corresponded to 25,000 to 30,000 T cell genomes. This table comes from immunoSEQ multiplex PCR, and its TCRdb copy is limited to in-frame clones, with some not included. The repertoire includes about 580,000 clones, roughly 98% of them detected once, and approximately 0.3% sits in the top ten. This CDR3 spans 15 amino acids. Germline lookup yields CDR1 SGDLS and CDR2 YYNGEE. Losses at the gene ends were 2 bases for V and 0 bases for J; bases not matched to a gene: 5. The gene calls are TRBV9 and TRBJ2-7; 7 bases are a match to TRBD1. Sample: naive CD8+ T cells sorted from blood. The TCR was taken from a man aged 25 to 40 in good health. CDR3 region: CASSVTPGGSYEQYF. CDR3 coding DNA: TGTGCCAGCAGCGTGACGCCAGGGGGCTCCTACGAGCAGTACTTC. Filled out from reference TRBV9 and TRBJ2-7, the complete variable domain reads DSGVTQTPKHLITATGQRVTLRCSPRSGDLSVYWYQQSLDQGLQFLIQYYNGEERAKGNILERFSAQQFPDLHSELNLSSLELGDSALYFCASSVTPGGSYEQYFGPGTRLTVT.